The present TCR beta chain was sequenced within a study of T cells after yellow fever vaccination. A single record per CDR3 protein comes from TCRdb applying MiXCR to the 5' RACE reads. The table records 300,000 to 450,000 distinct CDR3 sequences, 7% to 9% of them present only once. With respect to this clonotype: Antigen unknown.

The study's findings and limits: CD4 and CD8 compartments shared a small share of clonotypes, likely from convergent recombination.

The source was PBMCs, collected more than 40 days after the first yellow fever vaccination. The sequence came from a young man who received the YFV17D yellow fever vaccine.

The CDR3 region has the DNA TGTGCCAGCAGCTTCTCGCTCGGGGAGCTGTTTTTT. Protein product: CASSFSLGELFF. The chain joins TRBV7-3 to TRBJ2-2; no firm D call. CDR3 length: 12 amino acids. Germline V gene sequence: CDR1 SGHTA, CDR2 FQGTGA. Trimming removed 3 bases at V and 7 bases at J, with 6 bases between.